Below, one T cell receptor beta chain is given with its context. The source of the sample is a study of T cell responses to AZD1222 COVID-19 vaccine. Only in-frame clones appear in the TCRdb table, and some are missing; sequencing was by immunoSEQ multiplex PCR. The sample has hundreds of thousands of clones, just over 90% seen once. The CDR3 is 13 amino acids. V was trimmed by 5 bases and J by 3 bases, leaving 10 bases between them. Germline CDR1 is SGHTA and CDR2 is FQGNSA. The starting material was peripheral blood, obtained on day 0 of MenACWY control vaccination. This chain uses TRBV7-2 with TRBJ1-1, with a weak D call TRBD1 (6 bases). This sequence was found in an adult in good health. The CDR3 DNA reads as TGTGCCAGCAGCGTGGACAGTTACACTGAAGCTTTCTTT. This encodes CASSVDSYTEAFF. Filled out from reference TRBV7-2 and TRBJ1-1, the complete variable domain reads GAGVSQSPSNKVTEKGKDVELRCDPISGHTALYWYRQSLGQGLEFLIYFQGNSAPDKSGLPSDRFSAERTGGSVSTLTIQRTQQEDSAVYLCASSVDSYTEAFFGQGTRLTVV.